Listed below are T cell receptor beta chains from one sample, sequenced in a study of cytomegalovirus exposure and HLA in healthy donors. Only in-frame clones appear in the TCRdb table, and some are missing; sequencing was by immunoSEQ multiplex PCR. This sample has 200,000 to 250,000 clones; about 70% occur once, and the top ten carry 1.8%. The sequenced material came from PBMCs. Receptors originate from a woman aged 30 to 39 in good health and CMV-seronegative. Each CDR3 is given with its conserved first and last residue. Fields, in order: D gene, J gene, clone size, V gene, CDR3 DNA, CDR3 protein. The D gene is left open where the match is weak. Not every row has a clone size; where given, it reads once, few, many or a size class.

d_gene: TRBD2; j_gene: TRBJ2-3; abundance: NA; v_gene: TRBV7-2; CDR3nt: TGTGCCAGCAGCTTTGCCGGAGCGGGGCTAACAGATACGCAGTATTTT; CDR3aa: CASSFAGAGLTDTQYF
d_gene: NA; j_gene: TRBJ1-2; abundance: NA; v_gene: TRBV9; CDR3nt: TGTGCCAGCAGCTATCAACGGGGCTATGGCTACACCTTC; CDR3aa: CASSYQRGYGYTF
d_gene: NA; j_gene: TRBJ2-7; abundance: NA; v_gene: TRBV5-4; CDR3nt: TGTGCCAGCAGCTTGGGCCCCAGGTACGAGCAGTACTTC; CDR3aa: CASSLGPRYEQYF
d_gene: NA; j_gene: TRBJ1-6; abundance: NA; v_gene: TRBV18; CDR3nt: TGTGCCAGCTCACTGTGGACGGACGGCTCGGGGTCACCCCTCCACTTT; CDR3aa: CASSLWTDGSGSPLHF
d_gene: NA; j_gene: TRBJ2-5; abundance: NA; v_gene: TRBV6-6; CDR3nt: TGTGCCAGCAACCGGGGGGAGACCCAGTACTTC; CDR3aa: CASNRGETQYF
d_gene: NA; j_gene: TRBJ2-7; abundance: NA; v_gene: TRBV5-4; CDR3nt: TGTGCCAGCAGTTCCATCCCGGGGAGCAACGAGCAGTACTTC; CDR3aa: CASSSIPGSNEQYF
d_gene: TRBD2; j_gene: TRBJ2-7; abundance: NA; v_gene: TRBV29-1; CDR3nt: TGCAGCGTCCGGGGGGGGAGTACGGGCGAGCAGTACTTC; CDR3aa: CSVRGGSTGEQYF
d_gene: NA; j_gene: TRBJ1-2; abundance: NA; v_gene: TRBV21-1; CDR3nt: TGTGCCAGCAGCAAATATACCGGAGGGACGGGTGGCTACACCTTC; CDR3aa: CASSKYTGGTGGYTF
d_gene: TRBD2; j_gene: TRBJ2-3; abundance: NA; v_gene: TRBV9; CDR3nt: TGTGCCAGCAGCGCCCCGGGGGGACTCCGCACAGATACGCAGTATTTT; CDR3aa: CASSAPGGLRTDTQYF
d_gene: TRBD1; j_gene: TRBJ2-7; abundance: few; v_gene: TRBV5-1; CDR3nt: TGCGCCAGCAGCCTTGGACAGGGATGGGACGAGCAGTACTTC; CDR3aa: CASSLGQGWDEQYF
d_gene: NA; j_gene: TRBJ2-3; abundance: NA; v_gene: TRBV6-5; CDR3nt: TGTGCCAGCACCCAGGGAGGGGGTCACACAGATACGCAGTATTTT; CDR3aa: CASTQGGGHTDTQYF
d_gene: TRBD2; j_gene: TRBJ2-3; abundance: NA; v_gene: TRBV5-1; CDR3nt: TGCGCCAGCAGCTTGGCCTGGTCTAGCGGAACAGATACGCAGTATTTT; CDR3aa: CASSLAWSSGTDTQYF
d_gene: TRBD2; j_gene: TRBJ2-3; abundance: NA; v_gene: TRBV19; CDR3nt: TGTGCCAGTAGTATCTCCCAAACTAGCGGCCGCACAGATACGCAGTATTTT; CDR3aa: CASSISQTSGRTDTQYF
d_gene: NA; j_gene: TRBJ2-5; abundance: NA; v_gene: TRBV30; CDR3nt: TGTGCCTGGAGTGTACCTCGGGAATACGAAACCCAGTACTTC; CDR3aa: CAWSVPREYETQYF
d_gene: NA; j_gene: TRBJ1-2; abundance: few; v_gene: TRBV7-2; CDR3nt: TGTGCCAGCAGCCCAGAGGATAAGTTCTATGGCTACACCTTC; CDR3aa: CASSPEDKFYGYTF
d_gene: TRBD2; j_gene: TRBJ2-3; abundance: NA; v_gene: TRBV15; CDR3nt: TGTGCCACCAGCAGACCCAAAGAGACTAGCGGGACCCCCCGGACAGATACGCAGTATTTT; CDR3aa: CATSRPKETSGTPRTDTQYF
d_gene: NA; j_gene: TRBJ2-7; abundance: NA; v_gene: TRBV10-1; CDR3nt: TGCGCCAGCAGTGCCGGGACTCCTTACGAGCAGTACTTC; CDR3aa: CASSAGTPYEQYF
d_gene: TRBD2; j_gene: TRBJ2-2; abundance: once; v_gene: TRBV30; CDR3nt: TGTGCCTGGAGGGGGGGGAGTTTGTACACCGGGGAGCTGTTTTTT; CDR3aa: CAWRGGSLYTGELFF
d_gene: TRBD2; j_gene: TRBJ2-7; abundance: few; v_gene: TRBV5-6; CDR3nt: TGTGCCAGCAGAACGGCGGGGGTGGGGGAGCAGTACTTC; CDR3aa: CASRTAGVGEQYF
d_gene: TRBD2; j_gene: TRBJ2-2; abundance: NA; v_gene: TRBV2; CDR3nt: TGTGCCAGCAGTGAATCCAGCGGGGGGATCGGGGAGCTGTTTTTT; CDR3aa: CASSESSGGIGELFF
d_gene: TRBD1; j_gene: TRBJ1-2; abundance: few; v_gene: TRBV18; CDR3nt: TGTGCCAGCTCACCCGCAGGGGGCTGGGACTATGGCTACACCTTC; CDR3aa: CASSPAGGWDYGYTF
d_gene: TRBD2; j_gene: TRBJ2-1; abundance: once; v_gene: TRBV5-6; CDR3nt: TGTGCCAGCATCCGGTTAGCTCCTAGCGGAACCTACAATGAGCAGTTCTTC; CDR3aa: CASIRLAPSGTYNEQFF
d_gene: TRBD2; j_gene: TRBJ2-3; abundance: NA; v_gene: TRBV13; CDR3nt: TGTGCCAGCAGCTTGGGAACTAGCGGACCAGATACGCAGTATTTT; CDR3aa: CASSLGTSGPDTQYF
d_gene: NA; j_gene: TRBJ1-6; abundance: NA; v_gene: TRBV5-1; CDR3nt: TGCGCCAGCAGCTCCGGACAGCCCAATTCACCCCTCCCCTTT; CDR3aa: CASSSGQPNSPLPF
d_gene: NA; j_gene: TRBJ1-3; abundance: NA; v_gene: TRBV9; CDR3nt: TGTGCCAGCAGCGTATCCCCAGGGTCTGGAAACACCATATATTTT; CDR3aa: CASSVSPGSGNTIYF
d_gene: NA; j_gene: TRBJ1-5; abundance: NA; v_gene: TRBV9; CDR3nt: TGTGCCAGCAGCGTAGGTACTGGGGCGAACCAGCCCCAGCATTTT; CDR3aa: CASSVGTGANQPQHF
d_gene: TRBD2; j_gene: TRBJ2-1; abundance: NA; v_gene: TRBV5-1; CDR3nt: TGCGCCAGCAGCTACGGGACTGCGGGGGTGGGCAATGAGCAGTTCTTC; CDR3aa: CASSYGTAGVGNEQFF
d_gene: NA; j_gene: TRBJ1-1; abundance: NA; v_gene: TRBV30; CDR3nt: TGTGCCTGGGCTCCGTCTGGGGCGGGAGGAGCTTTCTTT; CDR3aa: CAWAPSGAGGAFF
d_gene: TRBD1; j_gene: TRBJ2-5; abundance: NA; v_gene: TRBV6-1; CDR3nt: TGTGCCAGCACGGACAGGTCAGGAGGGACCCAGTACTTC; CDR3aa: CASTDRSGGTQYF
d_gene: NA; j_gene: TRBJ2-1; abundance: NA; v_gene: TRBV4-1; CDR3nt: TGCGCCAGCAGCCAAGCTCTCGCTGGAGAGTTCAATGAGCAGTTCTTC; CDR3aa: CASSQALAGEFNEQFF
d_gene: TRBD2; j_gene: TRBJ2-6; abundance: NA; v_gene: TRBV6-6; CDR3nt: TGTGCCAGCAGTAGCGGGGGGGCTGGGGCCAACGTCCTGACTTTC; CDR3aa: CASSSGGAGANVLTF
d_gene: TRBD1; j_gene: TRBJ1-2; abundance: NA; v_gene: TRBV5-1; CDR3nt: TGCGCCAGCAGCGGGGGACAGGGGGAAGGTGGCTACACCTTC; CDR3aa: CASSGGQGEGGYTF
d_gene: NA; j_gene: TRBJ2-7; abundance: NA; v_gene: TRBV7-9; CDR3nt: TGTGCCAGCAGCTCGGACAGCCATGGCTACGAGCAGTACTTC; CDR3aa: CASSSDSHGYEQYF
d_gene: TRBD2; j_gene: TRBJ2-1; abundance: NA; v_gene: TRBV7-2; CDR3nt: TGTGCCAGCAGCTTGGAGGGACAGGGTCTAGCGGGAGGGGTAAATGAGCAGTTCTTC; CDR3aa: CASSLEGQGLAGGVNEQFF
d_gene: TRBD1; j_gene: TRBJ1-1; abundance: NA; v_gene: TRBV6-5; CDR3nt: TGTGCCAGCAGTCCTACACAGGGGGTGGGTACTGAAGCTTTCTTT; CDR3aa: CASSPTQGVGTEAFF
d_gene: TRBD2; j_gene: TRBJ2-5; abundance: once; v_gene: TRBV7-6; CDR3nt: TGTGCCAGCAGCCTAATCCCGGGACTAGCGGAGTCAACGCCACAAGAGACCCAGTACTTC; CDR3aa: CASSLIPGLAESTPQETQYF
d_gene: NA; j_gene: TRBJ2-5; abundance: NA; v_gene: TRBV7-9; CDR3nt: TGTGCCAGCAGCTTACACCCAGGGGGGCTAGAGACCCAGTACTTC; CDR3aa: CASSLHPGGLETQYF
d_gene: NA; j_gene: TRBJ1-2; abundance: NA; v_gene: TRBV19; CDR3nt: TGTGCCAGTAGCCCGGGACTTTTCACGGACTATGGCTACACCTTC; CDR3aa: CASSPGLFTDYGYTF
d_gene: NA; j_gene: TRBJ1-2; abundance: NA; v_gene: TRBV7-2; CDR3nt: TGTGCCAGCAGCTTAGCGGAGAGGTATGGCTACACCTTC; CDR3aa: CASSLAERYGYTF
d_gene: TRBD1; j_gene: TRBJ2-5; abundance: few; v_gene: TRBV29-1; CDR3nt: TGCAGCGTACGACCGCGTACAGGGGGGGAGACCCAGTACTTC; CDR3aa: CSVRPRTGGETQYF
d_gene: TRBD2; j_gene: TRBJ2-7; abundance: NA; v_gene: TRBV18; CDR3nt: TGTGCCAGCTCACCTCAGCGGGAGGACGAGCAGTACTTC; CDR3aa: CASSPQREDEQYF
d_gene: NA; j_gene: TRBJ1-2; abundance: NA; v_gene: TRBV5-1; CDR3nt: TGCGCCAGCAGCTTGGGAGGCGGTCAGGGGCCCAACTATGGCTACACCTTC; CDR3aa: CASSLGGGQGPNYGYTF
d_gene: TRBD1; j_gene: TRBJ1-5; abundance: NA; v_gene: TRBV27; CDR3nt: TGTGCCAGCAGTTTAGAGGGACAGAAAAATCAGCCCCAGCATTTT; CDR3aa: CASSLEGQKNQPQHF
d_gene: TRBD1; j_gene: TRBJ1-2; abundance: NA; v_gene: TRBV5-4; CDR3nt: TGTGCCAGCAGATTTTCCCAGGGGGCCTATGGCTACACCTTC; CDR3aa: CASRFSQGAYGYTF
d_gene: NA; j_gene: TRBJ1-2; abundance: NA; v_gene: TRBV27; CDR3nt: TGTGCCAGCAGTTTCTCTGGGGCCTATGGCTACACCTTC; CDR3aa: CASSFSGAYGYTF
d_gene: NA; j_gene: TRBJ1-1; abundance: NA; v_gene: TRBV11-3; CDR3nt: TGTGCCAGCAGCTTACGTCCAGGACTCCAGAACACTGAAGCTTTCTTT; CDR3aa: CASSLRPGLQNTEAFF
d_gene: NA; j_gene: TRBJ1-1; abundance: once; v_gene: TRBV16; CDR3nt: TGTGCCATCAGACAATTACAGCCTGAAGCTTTCTTT; CDR3aa: CAIRQLQPEAFF
d_gene: NA; j_gene: TRBJ2-7; abundance: once; v_gene: TRBV19; CDR3nt: TGTGCCAGTAGTATAAATCGGGAGTCCCACGAGCAGTACTTC; CDR3aa: CASSINRESHEQYF
d_gene: TRBD1; j_gene: TRBJ2-7; abundance: NA; v_gene: TRBV5-1; CDR3nt: TGCGCCAGCAGCCGGGCGGGACAGGCCTCCTACGAGCAGTACTTC; CDR3aa: CASSRAGQASYEQYF
d_gene: TRBD1; j_gene: TRBJ1-1; abundance: once; v_gene: TRBV10-1; CDR3nt: TGCGCCAGCAGTGAGTCCACCACCCAGGACAGGGGGAAAGAAATGAACACTGAAGCTTTCTTT; CDR3aa: CASSESTTQDRGKEMNTEAFF
d_gene: NA; j_gene: TRBJ2-5; abundance: NA; v_gene: TRBV19; CDR3nt: TGTGCCAGTAGTGCCGGCCTGACTAGGCCAGAGACCCAGTACTTC; CDR3aa: CASSAGLTRPETQYF
d_gene: TRBD1; j_gene: TRBJ1-1; abundance: NA; v_gene: TRBV5-1; CDR3nt: TGCGCCAGCAGCATAGGACAGGAAGCTGAAGCTTTCTTT; CDR3aa: CASSIGQEAEAFF
d_gene: TRBD2; j_gene: TRBJ2-1; abundance: NA; v_gene: TRBV30; CDR3nt: TGTGCCTGGAGTGTAAGCGGCGGGAGGGCCAATGAGCAGTTCTTC; CDR3aa: CAWSVSGGRANEQFF
d_gene: NA; j_gene: TRBJ1-2; abundance: NA; v_gene: TRBV27; CDR3nt: TGTGCCAGCAGTTTCCTCGGAGTAGGCTATGGCTACACCTTC; CDR3aa: CASSFLGVGYGYTF
d_gene: NA; j_gene: TRBJ2-7; abundance: NA; v_gene: TRBV7-6; CDR3nt: TGTGCCAGCAGCCCCACCGAGAACTACGAGCAGTACTTC; CDR3aa: CASSPTENYEQYF